The 21 T cell receptor beta chains presented below share a single source sample, sequenced in a study of CD8 T cells in Susac syndrome (dated by TCRdb to about 2019). Receptors were amplified or captured by the immunoSEQ multiplex PCR assay. RNA was extracted using the RNeasy kit, and roughly 0.5 to 1 microgram was reverse transcribed with random hexamers. The public sequencing data were trimmed at Q25 with fastp and processed into clonotypes with MiXCR by TCRdb, which kept only in-frame beta chains. Every CDR3 protein is listed once, alongside the most common genes and DNA of its rows. In all, the sample holds 110,000 to 150,000 distinct CDR3 sequences, and 90% to 96% of those were seen once. The ten most abundant clones make up around 0.08% of the sample. Specimen: CD4+ T cells from PBMCs. The source is a human donor with Susac syndrome.

This clonotype was counted a single time. The rearrangement joins TRBV29-1 to TRBJ2-1; 13 bases fit TRBD2. In germline, CDR1 is SQVTM, CDR2 ANQGSEA. CDR3 length: 14 residues. V shed 8 bases, J shed 8 bases, and the junction held 9 bases outside the gene matches. In nucleotides, the CDR3 is TGCAGCTCCTGGACTAGCGGGAGAGGGGATGAGCAGTTCTTC. This codes for CSSWTSGRGDEQFF.

The V call is TRBV18, the J call TRBJ2-7; D not resolved. The CDR3 is 14 residues long. CDR1 is KGHSH and CDR2 is LQKENI in the germline V gene. Trimming removed 8 bases from V and 3 bases from J, with 17 bases in between. DNA of the CDR3: TGTGCCAGCAGTAAAGACGGCCGTGGCTACGAGCAGTACTTC. This gives the protein CASSKDGRGYEQYF.

This chain uses TRBV20-1 with TRBJ2-7; maybe TRBD2 (6 bases). V was trimmed by 1 base and J by 5 bases, leaving 18 bases between them. Germline assignment: CDR1 DFQATT and CDR2 SNEGSKA (reference sequence). This CDR3 region has 15 residues. CDR3 in amino acids: CSARVPGGGYDEQYF. Written as DNA, the CDR3 is TGCAGTGCTAGAGTACCCGGTGGGGGGTACGACGAGCAGTACTTC.

The chain recombines TRBV18 with TRBJ1-6; D is undetermined. The V end lost 1 base, the J end lost 7 bases, and 8 bases lay between the germline ends. The CDR3 length is 14 residues. Germline V lookup: CDR1 KGHSH, CDR2 LQKENI. Here the CDR3 reads CASSPQGLNSPLHF. The CDR3 nucleotides read TGTGCCAGCTCACCACAAGGATTGAATTCACCCCTCCACTTT.

The chain carries TRBV29-1 and TRBJ1-2; TRBD1 matches at 7 bases. Germline lookup yields CDR1 SQVTM and CDR2 ANQGSEA. This CDR3 is built from 14 residues. The junction had 11 bases not matched to a gene; V was cut back by 6 bases and J by 4 bases. The CDR3 reads CSVTGAGTVYGYTF. In DNA form, the CDR3 reads TGCAGCGTGACTGGGGCCGGGACAGTCTATGGCTACACCTTC.

The rearrangement joins TRBV2 to TRBJ2-1, with D possibly being TRBD1 (5 bases). Germline V gene data show CDR1 as SNHLY and CDR2 as FYNNEI. CDR3 length: 12 amino acids. V lost 5 bases and J 6 bases, leaving 8 bases between the germline ends. This CDR3 is CASSPDSNEQFF. As DNA, the CDR3 is TGTGCCAGCAGTCCCGACAGCAATGAGCAGTTCTTC. Combining the CDR3 with reference TRBV2 and TRBJ2-1 gives the whole variable domain EPEVTQTPSHQVTQMGQEVILRCVPISNHLYFYWYRQILGQKVEFLVSFYNNEISEKSEIFDDQFSVERPDGSNFTLKIRSTKLEDSAMYFCASSPDSNEQFFGPGTRLTVL.

The chain joins TRBV20-1 to TRBJ2-5; D not certain. The CDR3 is 14 residues long. Germline CDR1 DFQATT, CDR2 SNEGSKA (reference sequence). Trimming pared 2 bases from V and 1 base from J, leaving 11 bases between. Here the CDR3 reads CSARPRISQETQYF. CDR3 sequence (DNA): TGCAGTGCTAGACCCCGGATCTCCCAAGAGACCCAGTACTTC.

The V and J genes are TRBV2 and TRBJ2-3, with TRBD2 matching over 7 bases. Germline V gives CDR1 SNHLY, CDR2 FYNNEI. This CDR3 is 16 amino acids long. The ends lost 4 bases at V and 9 bases at J; junction bases unmatched: 16. The CDR3 sequence is CASSAQALAVLRTQYF. In DNA, the CDR3 is TGTGCCAGCAGTGCGCAGGCTCTAGCGGTCCTACGAACGCAGTATTTT. Drawing the rest from reference TRBV2 and TRBJ2-3, the complete variable domain is EPEVTQTPSHQVTQMGQEVILRCVPISNHLYFYWYRQILGQKVEFLVSFYNNEISEKSEIFDDQFSVERPDGSNFTLKIRSTKLEDSAMYFCASSAQALAVLRTQYFGPGTRLTVL.

This clonotype was observed once. The chain combines TRBV28 with TRBJ2-5, with no clear D. This CDR3 is built from 11 residues. Trimming removed 4 bases at V and 4 bases at J, with 4 bases between. The germline V gene has CDR1 MDHEN and CDR2 SYDVKM. The CDR3 reads CASSWRETQYF. The CDR3 DNA follows: TGTGCCAGCAGTTGGCGAGAGACCCAGTACTTC.

The chain links TRBV5-1 to TRBJ2-3; tentative D call: TRBD2 (5 bases). V was cut by 5 bases and J by 8 bases, with 12 bases left in between. Germline V lookup: CDR1 SGHRS, CDR2 YFSETQ. This CDR3 has 12 residues. CDR3 sequence: CASSREGSTQYF. In nucleotides, the CDR3 is TGCGCCAGCAGTAGGGAAGGGAGTACGCAGTATTTT.

The rearrangement joins TRBV4-2 to TRBJ1-1, with 10 bases matching TRBD1. This CDR3 is built from 15 residues. V lost 3 bases, J lost 4 bases, and 5 bases stayed unmatched. CDR1 is LGHNA and CDR2 is YNFKEQ in the germline V gene. The CDR3 DNA sequence: TGTGCCAGCAGCCACGCTCGGGACAGGGGCACTGAAGCTTTCTTT. This gives the protein CASSHARDRGTEAFF.

The chain uses TRBV20-1 and TRBJ2-5; TRBD2 agrees at 8 bases. Unmatched junction bases numbered 8, after V lost 0 bases and J lost 5 bases. The CDR3 consists of 15 residues. CDR1 DFQATT and CDR2 SNEGSKA come from the germline V gene (reference sequence). CDR3 amino acids: CSARDPGLVPETQYF. The CDR3 nucleotides are TGCAGTGCTAGAGACCCGGGACTAGTTCCGGAGACCCAGTACTTC.

This chain links TRBV27 with TRBJ1-4, with D perhaps matching TRBD1 (6 bases). The V gene's germline CDR1 is MNHEY and CDR2 SMNVEV (reference sequence). CDR3 size: 15 residues. The V and J ends lost 5 bases and 5 bases respectively, with 15 bases between them. CDR3 residues: CASSLTQGRNEKLFF. The CDR3 nucleotides are TGTGCCAGCAGTCTAACGCAGGGGCGGAATGAAAAACTGTTTTTT.

The CDR3 bases are TGTGCCAGCAGCCCCAGGAGGGCCGTTCCCCACGAGCAGTACTTC. This gives the protein CASSPRRAVPHEQYF. The chain joins TRBV7-9 to TRBJ2-7; a weak D match, TRBD2 (6 bases). Deletions cut 5 bases from V and 5 bases from J, with 19 bases between. Germline loops: CDR1 SEHNR, CDR2 FQNEAQ (reference sequence). This CDR3 spans 15 amino acids.

The J gene is TRBJ2-7, the V gene TRBV20-1; D not resolved. The CDR3 extends over 13 amino acids. CDR1 is DFQATT, CDR2 SNEGSKA, per germline (reference sequence). The V and J ends lost 0 bases and 3 bases respectively, with 9 bases between them. CDR3 region: CSARDPRNYEQYF. The CDR3 bases are TGCAGTGCTAGAGATCCCCGGAACTACGAGCAGTACTTC.

The V and J genes are TRBV5-1 and TRBJ2-3; perhaps TRBD1 as D (6 bases). The CDR3 runs to 16 residues. The germline gives CDR1 SGHRS, CDR2 YFSETQ. Trimming left V 6 bases short and J 0 bases short, with 17 bases between. CDR3 in amino acids: CASTRTDSLSTDTQYF. CDR3 nucleotide sequence: TGCGCCAGCACCCGGACGGACAGTCTAAGCACAGATACGCAGTATTTT.

The chain links TRBV6-4 to TRBJ1-4, with unresolved D. Trimming took 3 bases from V and 5 from J, leaving 7 bases between them. Germline V CDR1 and CDR2: MRHNA, SNTAGT. The CDR3 consists of 13 residues. The CDR3 protein is CASSEEANEKLFF. The CDR3 DNA sequence: TGTGCCAGCAGTGAGGAGGCGAATGAAAAACTGTTTTTT.

The chain carries TRBV9 and TRBJ2-6; unclear D gene. Germline CDR1 is SGDLS and CDR2 is YYNGEE. This CDR3 is 13 amino acids long. The germline V and J ends were trimmed by 0 bases and 2 bases, with 0 bases remaining between them. CDR3 amino acids: CASSVAGANVLTF. Written as DNA, the CDR3 is TGTGCCAGCAGCGTAGCTGGGGCCAACGTCCTGACTTTC.

The V and J genes are TRBV20-1 and TRBJ1-4; D gene uncertain. CDR1 DFQATT and CDR2 SNEGSKA come from the germline V gene (reference sequence). This CDR3 is 15 amino acids long. V was pared by 3 bases and J by 0 bases, with 11 bases between. The CDR3 here is CSARAGSATNEKLFF. The CDR3, as DNA: TGCAGTGCTAGGGCGGGATCAGCAACTAATGAAAAACTGTTTTTT.

The V gene is TRBV9, the J gene TRBJ2-3; D unclear. This CDR3 contains 14 residues. Germline V lookup: CDR1 SGDLS, CDR2 YYNGEE. V was cut by 0 bases and J by 5 bases, with 10 bases left in between. CDR3: CASSVGVRGDTQYF. DNA of the CDR3: TGTGCCAGCAGCGTAGGTGTCCGAGGAGATACGCAGTATTTT.

The rearrangement uses TRBV5-1 and TRBJ2-3, with unresolved D. Germline V CDR1 and CDR2: SGHRS, YFSETQ. Between the trimmed V and J ends, which lost 0 bases and 2 bases, there was a span of 10 bases. This CDR3 is 15 amino acids long. The CDR3 protein is CASSLDNRATDTQYF. DNA for the CDR3: TGCGCCAGCAGCTTGGACAACAGAGCCACAGATACGCAGTATTTT.